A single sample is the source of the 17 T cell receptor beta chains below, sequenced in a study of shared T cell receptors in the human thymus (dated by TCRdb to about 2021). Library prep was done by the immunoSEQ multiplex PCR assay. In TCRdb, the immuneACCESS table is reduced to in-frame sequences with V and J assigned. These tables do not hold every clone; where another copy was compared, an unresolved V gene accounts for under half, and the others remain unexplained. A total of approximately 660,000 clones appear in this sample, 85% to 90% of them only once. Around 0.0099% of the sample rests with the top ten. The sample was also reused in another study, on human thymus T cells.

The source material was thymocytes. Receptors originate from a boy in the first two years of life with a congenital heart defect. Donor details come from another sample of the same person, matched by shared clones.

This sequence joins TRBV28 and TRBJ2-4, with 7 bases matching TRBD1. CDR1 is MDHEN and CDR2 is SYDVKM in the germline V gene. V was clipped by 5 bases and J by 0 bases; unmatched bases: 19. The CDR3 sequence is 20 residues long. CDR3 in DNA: TGTGCCAGCAGTCGACTAACCCCCCGGGACAGCCAAAAAGCCAAAAACATTCAGTACTTC. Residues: CASSRLTPRDSQKAKNIQYF.

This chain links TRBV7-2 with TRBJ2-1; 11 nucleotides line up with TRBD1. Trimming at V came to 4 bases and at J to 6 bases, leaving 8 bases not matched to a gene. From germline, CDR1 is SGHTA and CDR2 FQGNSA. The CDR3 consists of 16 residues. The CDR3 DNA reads TGTGCCAGCAGCTCCCACCGGGACAGGGGGTTCAATGAGCAGTTCTTC. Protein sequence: CASSSHRDRGFNEQFF.

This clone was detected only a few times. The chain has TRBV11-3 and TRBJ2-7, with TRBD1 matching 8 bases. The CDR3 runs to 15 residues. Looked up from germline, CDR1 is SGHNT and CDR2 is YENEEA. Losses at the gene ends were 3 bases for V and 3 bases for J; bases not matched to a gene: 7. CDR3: CASSFSGGQSYEQYF. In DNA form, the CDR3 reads TGTGCCAGCAGCTTTTCAGGGGGCCAAAGCTACGAGCAGTACTTC.

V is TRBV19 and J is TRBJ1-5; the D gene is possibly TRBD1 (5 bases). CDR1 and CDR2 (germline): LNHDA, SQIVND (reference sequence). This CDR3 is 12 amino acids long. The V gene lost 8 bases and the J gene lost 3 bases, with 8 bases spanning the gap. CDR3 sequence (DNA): TGTGCCAGTCGCAGGGCCAATCAGCCCCAGCATTTT. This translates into CASRRANQPQHF.

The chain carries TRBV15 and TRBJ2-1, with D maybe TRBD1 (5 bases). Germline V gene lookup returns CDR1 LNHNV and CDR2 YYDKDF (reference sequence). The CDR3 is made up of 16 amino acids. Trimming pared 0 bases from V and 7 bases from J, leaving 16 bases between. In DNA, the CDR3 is TGTGCCACCAGCAGAGACGGGCGACGAGACAGAAATGAGCAGTTCTTC. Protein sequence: CATSRDGRRDRNEQFF.

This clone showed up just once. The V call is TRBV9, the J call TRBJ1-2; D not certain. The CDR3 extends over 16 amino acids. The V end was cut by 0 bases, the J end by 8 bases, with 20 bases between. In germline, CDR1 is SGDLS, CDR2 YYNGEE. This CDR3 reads CASSVGSRGRPRGYTF. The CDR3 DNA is TGTGCCAGCAGCGTAGGTTCACGTGGCCGACCGAGGGGCTACACCTTC.

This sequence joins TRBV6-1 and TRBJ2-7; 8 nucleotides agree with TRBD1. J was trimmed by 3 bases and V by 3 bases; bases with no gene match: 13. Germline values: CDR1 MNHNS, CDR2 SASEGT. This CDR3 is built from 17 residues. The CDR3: CASSDGRPDRAYYEQYF. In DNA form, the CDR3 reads TGTGCCAGCAGTGACGGGCGGCCGGACAGGGCATACTACGAGCAGTACTTC.

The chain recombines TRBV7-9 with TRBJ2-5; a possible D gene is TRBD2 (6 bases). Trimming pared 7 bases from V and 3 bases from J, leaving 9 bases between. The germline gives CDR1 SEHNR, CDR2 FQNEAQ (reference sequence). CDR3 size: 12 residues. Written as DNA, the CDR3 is TGTGCCAGCACGACTAGTAAAGAGACCCAGTACTTC. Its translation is CASTTSKETQYF.

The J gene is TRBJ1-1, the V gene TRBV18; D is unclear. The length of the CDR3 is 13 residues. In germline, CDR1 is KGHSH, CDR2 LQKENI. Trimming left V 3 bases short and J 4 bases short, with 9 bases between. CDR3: CASSPGRTTEAFF. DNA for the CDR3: TGTGCCAGCTCACCGGGCCGAACCACTGAAGCTTTCTTT.

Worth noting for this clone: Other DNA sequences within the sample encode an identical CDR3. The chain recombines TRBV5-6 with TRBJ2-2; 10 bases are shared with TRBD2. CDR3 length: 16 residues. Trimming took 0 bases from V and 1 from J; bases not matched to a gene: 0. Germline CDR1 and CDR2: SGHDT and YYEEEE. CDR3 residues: CASSLGLAGNTGELFF. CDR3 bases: TGTGCCAGCAGCTTGGGACTAGCGGGGAACACCGGGGAGCTGTTTTTT.

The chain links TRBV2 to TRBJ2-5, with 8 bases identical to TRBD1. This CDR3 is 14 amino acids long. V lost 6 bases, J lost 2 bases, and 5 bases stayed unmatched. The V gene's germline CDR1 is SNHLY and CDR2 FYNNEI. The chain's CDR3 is CASRGQARQETQYF. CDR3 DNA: TGTGCCAGCAGGGGACAGGCGAGGCAAGAGACCCAGTACTTC.

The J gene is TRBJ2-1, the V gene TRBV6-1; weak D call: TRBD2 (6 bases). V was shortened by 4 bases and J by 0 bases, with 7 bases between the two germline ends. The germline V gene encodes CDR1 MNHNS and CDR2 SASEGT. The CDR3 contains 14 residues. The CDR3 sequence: CASSAGLSYNEQFF. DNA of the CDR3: TGTGCCAGCAGTGCGGGACTCTCCTACAATGAGCAGTTCTTC.

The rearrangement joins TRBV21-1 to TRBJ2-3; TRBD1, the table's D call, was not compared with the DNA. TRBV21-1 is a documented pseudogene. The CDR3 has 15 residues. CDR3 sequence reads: CASSKSRQGGDTQYF. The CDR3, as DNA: TGTGCCAGCAGCAAATCTAGACAGGGGGGAGATACGCAGTATTTT.

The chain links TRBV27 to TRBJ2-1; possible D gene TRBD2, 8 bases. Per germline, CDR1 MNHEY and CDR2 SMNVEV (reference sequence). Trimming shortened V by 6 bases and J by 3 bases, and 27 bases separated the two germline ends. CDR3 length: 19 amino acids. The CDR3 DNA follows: TGTGCCAGCAGGTTAAGGGGCCGACAGGGACTAGTGGGCTACAATGAGCAGTTCTTC. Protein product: CASRLRGRQGLVGYNEQFF.

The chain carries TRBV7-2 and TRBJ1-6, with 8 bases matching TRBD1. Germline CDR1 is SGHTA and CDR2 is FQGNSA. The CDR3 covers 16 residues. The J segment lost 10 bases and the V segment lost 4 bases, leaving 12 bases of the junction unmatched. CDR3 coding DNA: TGTGCCAGCAGCTATCGATTGGACAGGGTGGGGTCACCCCTCCACTTT. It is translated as CASSYRLDRVGSPLHF.

Here the CDR3 reads CAWSGTGRTGENTIYF. The CDR3 DNA reads TGTGCCTGGAGTGGGACCGGCCGGACGGGGGAAAACACCATATATTTT. The genes are TRBV30 and TRBJ1-3; D might be TRBD1 (5 bases). This CDR3 contains 16 residues. Germline-derived CDR1 and CDR2 are GTSNPN and SVGIG (reference sequence). Trimming left V 1 base short and J 6 bases short, with 19 bases between. Full variable domain (outside the CDR3, taken from reference TRBV30 and TRBJ1-3): SQTIHQWPATLVQPVGSPLSLECTVEGTSNPNLYWYRQAAGRGLQLLFYSVGIGQISSEVPQNLSASRPQDRQFILSSKKLLLSDSGFYLCAWSGTGRTGENTIYFGEGSWLTVV.

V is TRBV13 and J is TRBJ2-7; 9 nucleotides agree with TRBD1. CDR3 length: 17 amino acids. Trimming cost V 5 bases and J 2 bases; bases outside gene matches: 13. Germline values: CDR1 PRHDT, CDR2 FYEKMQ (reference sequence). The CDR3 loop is CASSPFPGQGIPYEQYF. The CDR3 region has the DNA TGTGCCAGCAGCCCCTTCCCGGGACAGGGAATCCCCTACGAGCAGTACTTC.